This T cell receptor (beta chain) came from a study of T cells in narcolepsy. Study-level background: Patients with NT1 or NT2 and healthy control donors were enrolled. Study-wide results and caveats: Autoreactive clonotypes reportedly recurred in blood of same and different patients, not controls.

The protocol was immunoSEQ multiplex PCR, while the TCRdb copy is restricted to in-frame clones and leaves out a portion. Found here are 34,000 or so clones, around 79% of them singletons; the top ten hold roughly 3.8%. As regards this clone: Its antigen is undetermined.

The CDR3 sequence is 14 residues long. The V gene end was trimmed by 2 bases and the J gene end by 0 bases; junction bases not matched to a gene: 2. Germline V gives CDR1 GTSNPN, CDR2 SVGIG (reference sequence). Sequenced sample: memory (CD45RA-) CD4+ T cells from blood. J is TRBJ2-5 and V is TRBV30, with TRBD1 matching 8 bases. This sequence was found in a human donor in good health. The CDR3 protein is CAWSRTGNQETQYF. The CDR3 nucleotides read TGTGCCTGGAGTAGGACAGGGAACCAAGAGACCCAGTACTTC.